The subject of this entry is one TCR beta chain. Libraries were prepared by immunoSEQ multiplex PCR; TCRdb keeps only in-frame clonotypes and omits some of them. The sample includes some 270,000 clones, around 82% seen only once; the top ten take about a sixth. These data come from a study of blood T cell repertoires in COVID-19. Study in general: PBMCs, B-cell-depleted T cells, or T cells were the source of the cDNA or gDNA that made up the material.

V was pared by 4 bases and J by 1 base, with 18 bases between. This CDR3 comprises 16 residues. CDR1 SGHRS and CDR2 YFSETQ come from the germline V gene. In Seattle, patients joined the study during active infection and were tracked longitudinally. The sequence was collected from a person aged 70 to 85 with COVID-19, enrolled during active disease. This rearrangement joins TRBV5-1 to TRBJ2-7; a possible D gene is TRBD2 (5 bases). The sample comprised peripheral blood. The CDR3 loop reads CASSPGVALISYEQYF. For the CDR3, the DNA is TGCGCCAGCAGCCCCGGGGTGGCGCTGATATCCTACGAGCAGTACTTC.